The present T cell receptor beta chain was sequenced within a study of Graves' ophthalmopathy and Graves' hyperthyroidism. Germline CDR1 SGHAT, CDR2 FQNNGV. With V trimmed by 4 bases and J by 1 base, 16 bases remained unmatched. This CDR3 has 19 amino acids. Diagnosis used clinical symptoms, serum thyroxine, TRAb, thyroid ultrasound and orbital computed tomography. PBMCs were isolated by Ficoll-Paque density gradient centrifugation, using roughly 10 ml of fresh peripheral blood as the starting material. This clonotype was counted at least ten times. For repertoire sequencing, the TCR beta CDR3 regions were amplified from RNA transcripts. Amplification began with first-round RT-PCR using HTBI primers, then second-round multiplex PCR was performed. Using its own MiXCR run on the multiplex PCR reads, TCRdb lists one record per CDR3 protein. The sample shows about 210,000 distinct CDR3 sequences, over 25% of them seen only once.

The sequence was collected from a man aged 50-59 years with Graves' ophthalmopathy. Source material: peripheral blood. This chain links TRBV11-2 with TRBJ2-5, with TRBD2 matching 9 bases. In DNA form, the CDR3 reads TGTGCCAGCAGCTCCAAGAAGGTCCTGACTAGCGGCCCCCAAGAGACCCAGTACTTC. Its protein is CASSSKKVLTSGPQETQYF.